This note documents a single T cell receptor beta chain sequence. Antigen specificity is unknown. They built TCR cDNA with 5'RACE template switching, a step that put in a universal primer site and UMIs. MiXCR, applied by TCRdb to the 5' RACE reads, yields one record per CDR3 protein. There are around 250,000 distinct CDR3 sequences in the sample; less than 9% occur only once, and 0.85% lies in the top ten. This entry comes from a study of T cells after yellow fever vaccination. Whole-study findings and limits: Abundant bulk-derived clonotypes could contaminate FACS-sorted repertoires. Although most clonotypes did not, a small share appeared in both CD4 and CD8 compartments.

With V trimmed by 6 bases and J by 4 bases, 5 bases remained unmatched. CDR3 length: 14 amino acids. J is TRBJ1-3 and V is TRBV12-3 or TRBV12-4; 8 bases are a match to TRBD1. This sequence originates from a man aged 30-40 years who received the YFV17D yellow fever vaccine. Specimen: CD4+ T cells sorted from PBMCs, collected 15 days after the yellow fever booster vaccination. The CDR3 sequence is CASSRTGRGNTIYF. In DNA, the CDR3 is TGTGCCAGCAGCCGGACAGGGAGAGGAAACACCATATATTTT.